This T cell receptor beta chain is from a study of T cell changes during pregnancy in multiple sclerosis. Assay: immunoSEQ multiplex PCR; the TCRdb copy retains only in-frame clones and omits some. The sample contains more than 35,000 clones, around 89% of which appear only once. V gave up 2 bases and J gave up 8 bases, with 7 bases separating them. The germline V gene encodes CDR1 MNHNY and CDR2 SVGAGI (reference sequence). CDR3 length equals 12 residues. The material was CD4+ T cells from peripheral blood mononuclear cells, obtained in the second trimester of pregnancy. The receptor comes from a female donor with multiple sclerosis, enrolled in a pregnancy study. The chain has TRBV6-6 and TRBJ2-1; maybe TRBD2 (6 bases). CDR3 nucleotides: TGTGCCAGCAGTTACGGCGGGGATGAGCAGTTCTTC. Its protein product is CASSYGGDEQFF.